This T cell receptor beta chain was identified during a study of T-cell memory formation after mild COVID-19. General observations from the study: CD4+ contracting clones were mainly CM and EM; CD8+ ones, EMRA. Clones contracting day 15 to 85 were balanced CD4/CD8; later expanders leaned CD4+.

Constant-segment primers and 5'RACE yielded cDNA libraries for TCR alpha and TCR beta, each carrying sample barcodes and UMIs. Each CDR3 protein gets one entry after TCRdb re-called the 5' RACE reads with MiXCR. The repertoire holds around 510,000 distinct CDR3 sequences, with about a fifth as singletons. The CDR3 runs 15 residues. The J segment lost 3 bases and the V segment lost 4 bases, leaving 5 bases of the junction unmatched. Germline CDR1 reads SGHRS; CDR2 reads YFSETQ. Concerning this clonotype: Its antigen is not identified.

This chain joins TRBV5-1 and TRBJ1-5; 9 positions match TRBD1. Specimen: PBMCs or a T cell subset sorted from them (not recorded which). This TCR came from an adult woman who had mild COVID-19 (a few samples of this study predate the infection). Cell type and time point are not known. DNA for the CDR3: TGCGCCAGCAGCCCGACAGGGGGTACCAATCAGCCCCAGCATTTT. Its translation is CASSPTGGTNQPQHF.